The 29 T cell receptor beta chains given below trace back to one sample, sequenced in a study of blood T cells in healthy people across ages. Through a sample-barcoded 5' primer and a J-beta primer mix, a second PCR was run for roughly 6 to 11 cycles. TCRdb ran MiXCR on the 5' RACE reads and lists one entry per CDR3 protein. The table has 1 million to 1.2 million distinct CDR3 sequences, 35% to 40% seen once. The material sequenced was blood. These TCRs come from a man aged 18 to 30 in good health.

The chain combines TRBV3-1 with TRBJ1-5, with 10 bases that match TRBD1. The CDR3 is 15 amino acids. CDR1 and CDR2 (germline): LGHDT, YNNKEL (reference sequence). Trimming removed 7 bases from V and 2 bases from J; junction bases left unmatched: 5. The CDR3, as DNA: TGTGCCAGCACCGACGGGACAGGGGGCAATCAGCCCCAGCATTTT. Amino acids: CASTDGTGGNQPQHF.

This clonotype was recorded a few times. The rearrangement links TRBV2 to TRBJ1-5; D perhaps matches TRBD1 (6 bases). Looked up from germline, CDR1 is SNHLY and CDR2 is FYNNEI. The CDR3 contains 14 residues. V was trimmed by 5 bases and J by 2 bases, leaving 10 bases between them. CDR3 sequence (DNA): TGTGCCAGCAGTCCAGGGGTGGGCAATCAGCCCCAGCATTTT. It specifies CASSPGVGNQPQHF.

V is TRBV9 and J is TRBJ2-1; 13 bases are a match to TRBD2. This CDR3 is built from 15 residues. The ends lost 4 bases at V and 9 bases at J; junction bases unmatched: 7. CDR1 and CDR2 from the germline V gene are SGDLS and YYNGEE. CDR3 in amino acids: CASSPSGTSGVEQFF. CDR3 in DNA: TGTGCCAGCAGCCCGAGTGGGACTAGCGGGGTTGAGCAGTTCTTC. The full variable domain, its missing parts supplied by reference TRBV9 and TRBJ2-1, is DSGVTQTPKHLITATGQRVTLRCSPRSGDLSVYWYQQSLDQGLQFLIQYYNGEERAKGNILERFSAQQFPDLHSELNLSSLELGDSALYFCASSPSGTSGVEQFFGPGTRLTVL.

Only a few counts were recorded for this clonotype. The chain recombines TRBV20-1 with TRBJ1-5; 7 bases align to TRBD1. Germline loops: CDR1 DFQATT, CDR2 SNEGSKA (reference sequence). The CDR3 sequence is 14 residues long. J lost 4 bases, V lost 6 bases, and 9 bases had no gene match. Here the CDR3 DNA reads TGCAGTGCGGACGGGACAGCAGTTAATCAGCCCCAGCATTTT. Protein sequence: CSADGTAVNQPQHF.

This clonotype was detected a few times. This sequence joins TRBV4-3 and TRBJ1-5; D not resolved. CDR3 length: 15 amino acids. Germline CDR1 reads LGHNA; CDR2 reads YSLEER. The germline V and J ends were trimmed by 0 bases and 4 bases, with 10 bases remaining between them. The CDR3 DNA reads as TGCGCCAGCAGCCAAGATCGACGGCGAAATCAGCCCCAGCATTTT. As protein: CASSQDRRRNQPQHF.

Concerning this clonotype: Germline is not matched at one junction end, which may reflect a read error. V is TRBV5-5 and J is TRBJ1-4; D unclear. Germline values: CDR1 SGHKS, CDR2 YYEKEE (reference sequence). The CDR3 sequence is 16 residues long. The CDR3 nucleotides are TGTGCCAGCAGCTTGGAAAGCGGCAGATCTAATGGAAAACTGTTTTTT. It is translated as CASSLESGRSNGKLFF.

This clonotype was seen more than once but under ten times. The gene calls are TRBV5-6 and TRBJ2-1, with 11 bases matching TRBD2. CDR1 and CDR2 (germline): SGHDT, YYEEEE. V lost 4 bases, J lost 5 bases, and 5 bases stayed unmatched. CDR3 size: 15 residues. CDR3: CASSPEGLADNEQFF. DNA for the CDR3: TGTGCCAGCAGCCCAGAGGGACTAGCGGACAATGAGCAGTTCTTC.

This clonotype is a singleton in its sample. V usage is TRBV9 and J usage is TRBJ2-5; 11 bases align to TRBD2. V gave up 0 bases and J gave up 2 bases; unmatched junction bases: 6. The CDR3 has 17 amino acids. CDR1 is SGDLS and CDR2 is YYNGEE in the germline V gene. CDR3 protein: CASSVATSGGSQETQYF. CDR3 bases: TGTGCCAGCAGCGTAGCTACTAGCGGGGGATCGCAAGAGACCCAGTACTTC.

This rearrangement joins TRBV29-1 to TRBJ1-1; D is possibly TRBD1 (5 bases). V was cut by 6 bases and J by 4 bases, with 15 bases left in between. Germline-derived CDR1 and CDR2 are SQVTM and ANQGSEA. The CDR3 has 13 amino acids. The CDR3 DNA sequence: TGCAGCGTGGAATGGGGCTTGGGCACTGAAGCTTTCTTT. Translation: CSVEWGLGTEAFF.

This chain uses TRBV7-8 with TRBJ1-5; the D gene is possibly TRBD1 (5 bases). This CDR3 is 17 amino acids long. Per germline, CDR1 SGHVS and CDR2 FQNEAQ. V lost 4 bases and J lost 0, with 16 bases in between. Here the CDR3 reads CASSSGDWGNSNQPQHF. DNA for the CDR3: TGTGCCAGCAGCTCGGGGGATTGGGGTAATAGCAATCAGCCCCAGCATTTT. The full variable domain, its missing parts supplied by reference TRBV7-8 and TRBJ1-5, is GAGVSQSPRYKVAKRGQDVALRCDPISGHVSLFWYQQALGQGPEFLTYFQNEAQLDKSGLPSDRFFAERPEGSVSTLKIQRTQQEDSAVYLCASSSGDWGNSNQPQHFGDGTRLSIL.

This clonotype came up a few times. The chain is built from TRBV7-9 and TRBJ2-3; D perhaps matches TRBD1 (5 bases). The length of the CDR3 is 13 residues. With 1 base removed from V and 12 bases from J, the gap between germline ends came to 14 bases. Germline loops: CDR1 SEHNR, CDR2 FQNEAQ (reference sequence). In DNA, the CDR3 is TGTGCCAGCAGCTTAGGGCAGGGAAGGATTCAGTATTTT. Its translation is CASSLGQGRIQYF.

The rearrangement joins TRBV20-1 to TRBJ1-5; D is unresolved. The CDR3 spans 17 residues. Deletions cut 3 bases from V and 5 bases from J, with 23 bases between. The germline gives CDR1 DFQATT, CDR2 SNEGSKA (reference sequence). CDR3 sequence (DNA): TGCAGTGCTAGGAGCGGGTTATTCTCCTCCCTAGATCAGCCCCAGCATTTT. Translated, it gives CSARSGLFSSLDQPQHF.

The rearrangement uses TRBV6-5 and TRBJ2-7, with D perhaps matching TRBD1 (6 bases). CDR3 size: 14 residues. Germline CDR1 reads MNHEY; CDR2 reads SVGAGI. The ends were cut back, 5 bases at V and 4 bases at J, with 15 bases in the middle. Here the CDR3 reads CASSRNRVPYEQYF. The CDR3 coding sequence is TGTGCCAGCAGTCGAAACAGGGTCCCGTACGAGCAGTACTTC.

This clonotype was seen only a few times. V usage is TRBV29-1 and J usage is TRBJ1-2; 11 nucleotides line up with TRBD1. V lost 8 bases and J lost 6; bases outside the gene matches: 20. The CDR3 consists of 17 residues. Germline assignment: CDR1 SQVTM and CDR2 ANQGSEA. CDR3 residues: CSTSRGTTGQGANGYTF. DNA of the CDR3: TGCAGCACTTCCCGGGGGACGACAGGACAGGGGGCGAATGGCTACACCTTC.

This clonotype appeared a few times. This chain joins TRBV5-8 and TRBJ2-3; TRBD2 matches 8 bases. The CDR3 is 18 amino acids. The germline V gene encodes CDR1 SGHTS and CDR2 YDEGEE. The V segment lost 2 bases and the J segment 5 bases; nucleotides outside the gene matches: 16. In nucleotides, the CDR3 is TGTGCCAGCAGCTTCCGCTATGGGACTAGAGGGTTTGGAGATACGCAGTATTTT. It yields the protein CASSFRYGTRGFGDTQYF.

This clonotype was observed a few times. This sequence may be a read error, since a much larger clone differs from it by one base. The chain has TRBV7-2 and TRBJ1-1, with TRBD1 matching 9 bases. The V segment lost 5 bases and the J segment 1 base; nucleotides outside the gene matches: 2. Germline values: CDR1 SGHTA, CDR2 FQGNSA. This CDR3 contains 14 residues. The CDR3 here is CASSTDRGNTEAFF. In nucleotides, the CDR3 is TGTGCCAGCAGCACGGACAGGGGGAACACTGAAGCTTTCTTT.

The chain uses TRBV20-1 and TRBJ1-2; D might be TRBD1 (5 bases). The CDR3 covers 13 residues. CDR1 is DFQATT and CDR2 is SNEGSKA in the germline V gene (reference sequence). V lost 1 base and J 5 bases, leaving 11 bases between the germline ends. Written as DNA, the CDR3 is TGCAGTGCTAGAGCCGGGACGGAGTATGGCTACACCTTC. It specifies CSARAGTEYGYTF.

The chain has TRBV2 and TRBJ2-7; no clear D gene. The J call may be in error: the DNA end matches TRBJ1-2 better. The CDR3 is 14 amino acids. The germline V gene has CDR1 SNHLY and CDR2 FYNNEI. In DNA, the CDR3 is TGTGCCAGCACGGCGGACTTCGGTGTGACGGCCTACACCTTC. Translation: CASTADFGVTAYTF.

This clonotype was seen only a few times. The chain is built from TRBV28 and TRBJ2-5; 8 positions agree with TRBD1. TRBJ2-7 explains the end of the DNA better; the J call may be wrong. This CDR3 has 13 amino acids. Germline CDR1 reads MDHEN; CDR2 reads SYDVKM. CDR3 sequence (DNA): TGTGCCAGCAGTTTCCTCGACAGGGGCGAGCAGTACTTC. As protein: CASSFLDRGEQYF.

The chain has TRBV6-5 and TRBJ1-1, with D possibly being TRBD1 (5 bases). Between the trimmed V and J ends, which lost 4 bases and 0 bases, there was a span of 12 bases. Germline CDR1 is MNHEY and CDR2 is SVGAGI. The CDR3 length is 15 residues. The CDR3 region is CASSSTGTLNTEAFF. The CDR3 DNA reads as TGTGCCAGCAGTTCCACCGGGACCCTGAACACTGAAGCTTTCTTT.

The CDR3 nucleotides read TGCGCCAGCAGCCAAGGCGTAGGGTTTGAAAACACTGAAGCTTTCTTT. Amino acids: CASSQGVGFENTEAFF. The V call is TRBV4-1, the J call TRBJ1-1, with D unresolved. CDR1 is MGHRA, CDR2 YSYEKL, per germline. The V end was cut by 1 base, the J end by 2 bases, with 14 bases between. This CDR3 spans 16 amino acids.

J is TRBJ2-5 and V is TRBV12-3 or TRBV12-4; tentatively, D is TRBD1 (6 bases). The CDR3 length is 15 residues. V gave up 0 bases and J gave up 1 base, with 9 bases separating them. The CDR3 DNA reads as TGTGCCAGCAGTTTAGCTACAGGGACCCAAGAGACCCAGTACTTC. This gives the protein CASSLATGTQETQYF.

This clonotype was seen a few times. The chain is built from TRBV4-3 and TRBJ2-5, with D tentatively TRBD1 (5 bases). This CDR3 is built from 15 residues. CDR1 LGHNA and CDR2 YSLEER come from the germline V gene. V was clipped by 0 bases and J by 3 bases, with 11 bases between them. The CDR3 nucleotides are TGCGCCAGCAGCCAAGAGGCCAGGGCAAAAGAGACCCAGTACTTC. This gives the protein CASSQEARAKETQYF.

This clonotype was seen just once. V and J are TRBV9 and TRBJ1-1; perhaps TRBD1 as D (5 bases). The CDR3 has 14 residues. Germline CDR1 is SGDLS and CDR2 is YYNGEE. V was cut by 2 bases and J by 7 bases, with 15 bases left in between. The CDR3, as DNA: TGTGCCAGCAGCGTCTCGTACGGGGGGGGTGAAGCTTTCTTT. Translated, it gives CASSVSYGGGEAFF.

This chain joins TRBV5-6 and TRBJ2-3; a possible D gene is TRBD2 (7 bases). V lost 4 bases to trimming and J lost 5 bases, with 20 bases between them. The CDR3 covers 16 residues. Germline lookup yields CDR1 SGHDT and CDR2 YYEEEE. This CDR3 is CASSPAGGGRKDTQYF. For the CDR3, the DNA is TGTGCCAGCAGCCCGGCTGGGGGGGGGCGGAAAGATACGCAGTATTTT.

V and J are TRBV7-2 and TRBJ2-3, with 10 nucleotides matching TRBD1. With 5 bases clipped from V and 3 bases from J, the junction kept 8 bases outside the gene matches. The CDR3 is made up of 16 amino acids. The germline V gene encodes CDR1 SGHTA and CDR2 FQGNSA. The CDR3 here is CASSQDRGLKTDTQYF. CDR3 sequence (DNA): TGTGCCAGCAGCCAAGACAGGGGGCTGAAAACAGATACGCAGTATTTT.

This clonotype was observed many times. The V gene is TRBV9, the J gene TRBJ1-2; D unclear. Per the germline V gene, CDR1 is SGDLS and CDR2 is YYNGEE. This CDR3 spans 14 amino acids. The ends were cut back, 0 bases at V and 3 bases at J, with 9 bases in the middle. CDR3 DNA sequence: TGTGCCAGCAGCGTAGGTCGGGCCTACTATGGCTACACCTTC. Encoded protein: CASSVGRAYYGYTF.

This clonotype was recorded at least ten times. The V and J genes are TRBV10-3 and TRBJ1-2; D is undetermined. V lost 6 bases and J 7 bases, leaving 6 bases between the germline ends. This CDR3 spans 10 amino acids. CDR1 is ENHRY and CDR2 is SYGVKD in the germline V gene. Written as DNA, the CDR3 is TGTGCCATCAGGAGTAGTGGCTACACCTTC. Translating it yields CAIRSSGYTF.

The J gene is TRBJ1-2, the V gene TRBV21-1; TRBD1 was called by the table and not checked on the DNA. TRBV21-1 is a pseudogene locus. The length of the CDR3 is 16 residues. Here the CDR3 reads CASSKDGTGENYGYTF. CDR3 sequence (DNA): TGTGCCAGCAGCAAAGATGGGACAGGAGAGAACTATGGCTACACCTTC.